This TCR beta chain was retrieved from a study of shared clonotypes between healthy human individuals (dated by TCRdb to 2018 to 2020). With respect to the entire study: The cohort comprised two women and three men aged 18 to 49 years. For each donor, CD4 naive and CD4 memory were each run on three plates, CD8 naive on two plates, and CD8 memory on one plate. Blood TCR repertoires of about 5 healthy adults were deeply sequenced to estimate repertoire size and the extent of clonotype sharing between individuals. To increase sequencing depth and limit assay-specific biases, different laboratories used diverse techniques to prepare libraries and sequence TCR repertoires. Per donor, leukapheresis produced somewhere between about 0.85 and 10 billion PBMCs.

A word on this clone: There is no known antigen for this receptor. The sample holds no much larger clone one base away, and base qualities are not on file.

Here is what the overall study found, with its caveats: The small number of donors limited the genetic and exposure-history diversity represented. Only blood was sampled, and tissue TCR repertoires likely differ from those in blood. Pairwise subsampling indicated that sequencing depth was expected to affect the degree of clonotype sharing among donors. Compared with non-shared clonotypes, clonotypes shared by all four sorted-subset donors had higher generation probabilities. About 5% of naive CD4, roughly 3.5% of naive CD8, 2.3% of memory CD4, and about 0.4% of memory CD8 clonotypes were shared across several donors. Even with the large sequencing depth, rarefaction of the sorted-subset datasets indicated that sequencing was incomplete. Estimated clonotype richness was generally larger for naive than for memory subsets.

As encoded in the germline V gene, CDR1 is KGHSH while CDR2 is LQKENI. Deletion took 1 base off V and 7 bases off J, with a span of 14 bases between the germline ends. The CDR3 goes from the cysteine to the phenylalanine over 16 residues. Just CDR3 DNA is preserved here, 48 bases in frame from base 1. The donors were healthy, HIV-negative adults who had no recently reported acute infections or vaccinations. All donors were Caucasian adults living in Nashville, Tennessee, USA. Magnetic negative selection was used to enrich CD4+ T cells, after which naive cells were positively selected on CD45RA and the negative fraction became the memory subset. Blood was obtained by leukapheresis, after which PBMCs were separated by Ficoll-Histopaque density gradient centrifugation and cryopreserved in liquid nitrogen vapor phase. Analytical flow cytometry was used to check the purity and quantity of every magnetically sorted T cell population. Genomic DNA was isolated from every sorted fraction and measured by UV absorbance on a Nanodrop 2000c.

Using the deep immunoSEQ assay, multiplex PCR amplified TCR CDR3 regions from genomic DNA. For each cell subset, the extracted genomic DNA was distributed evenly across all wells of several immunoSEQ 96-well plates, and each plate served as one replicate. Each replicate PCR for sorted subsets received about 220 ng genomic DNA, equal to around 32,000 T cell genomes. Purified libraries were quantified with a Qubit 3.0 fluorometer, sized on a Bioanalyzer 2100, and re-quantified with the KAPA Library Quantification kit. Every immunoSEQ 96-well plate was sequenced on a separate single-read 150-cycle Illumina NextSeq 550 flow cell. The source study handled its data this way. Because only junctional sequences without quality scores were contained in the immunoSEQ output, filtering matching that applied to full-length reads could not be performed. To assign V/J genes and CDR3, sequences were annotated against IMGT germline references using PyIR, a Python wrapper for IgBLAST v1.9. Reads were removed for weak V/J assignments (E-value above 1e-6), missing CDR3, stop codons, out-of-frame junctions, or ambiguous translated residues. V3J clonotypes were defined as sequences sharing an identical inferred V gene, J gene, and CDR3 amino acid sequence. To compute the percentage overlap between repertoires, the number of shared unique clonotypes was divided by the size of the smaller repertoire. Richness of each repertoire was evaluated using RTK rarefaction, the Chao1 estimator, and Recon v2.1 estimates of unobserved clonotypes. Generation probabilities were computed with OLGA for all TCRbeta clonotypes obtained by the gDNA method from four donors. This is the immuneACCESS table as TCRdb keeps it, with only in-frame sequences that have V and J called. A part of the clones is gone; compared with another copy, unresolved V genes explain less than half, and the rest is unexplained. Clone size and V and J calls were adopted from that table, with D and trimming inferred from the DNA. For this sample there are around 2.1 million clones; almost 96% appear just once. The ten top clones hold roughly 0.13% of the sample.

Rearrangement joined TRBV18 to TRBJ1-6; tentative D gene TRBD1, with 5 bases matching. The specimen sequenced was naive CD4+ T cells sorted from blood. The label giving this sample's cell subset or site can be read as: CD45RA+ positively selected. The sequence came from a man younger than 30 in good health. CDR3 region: CASSPLDRWGNSPLHF. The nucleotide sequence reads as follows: TGTGCCAGCTCACCACTCGACCGGTGGGGGAATTCACCCCTCCACTTT. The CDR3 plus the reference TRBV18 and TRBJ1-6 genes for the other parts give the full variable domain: NAGVMQNPRHLVRRRGQEARLRCSPMKGHSHVYWYRQLPEEGLKFMVYLQKENIIDESGMPKERFSAEFPKEGPSILRIQQVVRGDSAAYFCASSPLDRWGNSPLHFGNGTRLTVT.